This T cell receptor (beta chain) was identified during a study of beta chain features in type 1 diabetes. Study results and limitations: When Type 1 diabetes patients were examined, their TCRB CDR3s proved moderately but significantly shorter in all four CD4+ subsets.

Worth noting for this clone: Its specificity is unknown. One junction end does not reproduce the germline sequence, and a read error may be involved.

Purity (above 95%) was reached by all sorted populations. The CDR3 consists of 14 residues. Germline V lookup: CDR1 MGHRA, CDR2 YSYEKL. The isolated RNA, all of it, was reverse transcribed, so expressed TCRB transcripts were what got sequenced. Some clones are missing from TCRdb's copy, which holds only in-frame ones; the method was immunoSEQ multiplex PCR. The sample carries some 370,000 clones, 9.6% recorded once. Sequencing was performed on central memory CD4+ T cells from blood. J is TRBJ2-5 and V is TRBV4-1; D is perhaps TRBD2 (6 bases). The clonotype comes from a young man with type 1 diabetes. The CDR3 protein is CASSQDHGRQTQYF. CDR3 nucleotide sequence: TGTGCCAGCAGCCAAGACCACGGGAGACAGACCCAGTACTTC.